A single T cell receptor (beta chain) is shown here with its context. Its target is not known. MiXCR was run by TCRdb on the PCR reads, yielding one entry per CDR3 protein. The sample includes over 550,000 distinct CDR3 sequences, 25% of them seen just once. The source of the sample is a study of molecular identifiers for immune sequencing clone quantification. Study findings and constraints: Identical barcode-sharing TCR molecules could lead to underestimated sizes for highly expanded clones.

CDR1 is KGHSH, CDR2 LQKENI, per germline. Trimming shortened V by 1 base and J by 2 bases, and 15 bases separated the two germline ends. CDR3 length equals 16 residues. This chain joins TRBV18 and TRBJ2-7; either TRBD1 or TRBD2 may fit D (5 bases each). This clonotype originated in a human donor in good health. Some libraries in this study had Jurkat cell RNA spiked in. The material sequenced was naive CD8+ T cells from blood, with Jurkat cell RNA spiked in. Subset given: FACS-sorted CD8+CD4-CCR7+CD45RA+ naive T cells. CDR3 bases: TGTGCCAGCTCACCACGAATAGGGACGGAACCCTACGAGCAGTACTTC. Translation gives CASSPRIGTEPYEQYF.